Each of the 24 T cell receptor beta chains below was sequenced from the same sample in a study of identical twins. TCRdb re-derived calls from the 5' RACE reads in MiXCR, one entry per CDR3 protein. The sample lists roughly 240,000 distinct CDR3 sequences, 6% to 8.5% occurring once. The sample was also linked to a second study, of yellow fever vaccine responses in identical twins.

Source material: CD8+ T cells sorted from blood. These receptors were taken from a woman younger than 30 in good health.

This clonotype showed up just a few times. The V call is TRBV13, the J call TRBJ2-3; 15 bases line up with TRBD2. Trimming took 7 bases from V and 6 from J; bases not matched to a gene: 5. This CDR3 is built from 15 residues. CDR1 and CDR2 from the germline V gene are PRHDT and FYEKMQ (reference sequence). This chain's CDR3 is CASTDGLAGGDTQYF. CDR3 bases: TGTGCCAGCACCGATGGACTAGCGGGAGGGGATACGCAGTATTTT.

This clonotype showed up many times. The rearrangement uses TRBV12-3 or TRBV12-4 and TRBJ2-1; D perhaps matches TRBD2 (6 bases). Trimming left V 3 bases short and J 2 bases short, with 14 bases between. The CDR3 is 16 amino acids. The CDR3 DNA follows: TGTGCCAGCAGTTTTGGGGCGGGACCTACCTACAATGAGCAGTTCTTC. Protein sequence: CASSFGAGPTYNEQFF.

This clonotype was seen repeatedly, ten times or more. V is TRBV13 and J is TRBJ1-4; 7 nucleotides line up with TRBD1. J was trimmed by 6 bases and V by 5 bases; bases with no gene match: 6. The CDR3 is made up of 14 amino acids. In germline, CDR1 is PRHDT, CDR2 FYEKMQ (reference sequence). The CDR3 nucleotides are TGTGCCAGCAGCCTCGAGGGGGCGGATGAAAAACTGTTTTTT. Its translation is CASSLEGADEKLFF.

This clonotype was observed at least ten times. V is TRBV7-8 and J is TRBJ2-1; D not resolved. The CDR3 loop spans 12 amino acids. V was trimmed by 5 bases and J by 9 bases, leaving 11 bases between them. Germline V gene data show CDR1 as SGHVS and CDR2 as FQNEAQ. The CDR3 spells CASSTDIFEQFF. As DNA, the CDR3 is TGTGCCAGCAGCACAGACATTTTTGAGCAGTTCTTC. Looking up the rest from reference TRBV7-8 and TRBJ2-1 gives the full variable domain: GAGVSQSPRYKVAKRGQDVALRCDPISGHVSLFWYQQALGQGPEFLTYFQNEAQLDKSGLPSDRFFAERPEGSVSTLKIQRTQQEDSAVYLCASSTDIFEQFFGPGTRLTVL.

The sample holds many counts of this clonotype. The chain recombines TRBV5-1 with TRBJ2-3; TRBD2 might be the D (6 bases). CDR1 and CDR2 (germline): SGHRS, YFSETQ. This CDR3 is built from 16 residues. V was trimmed by 2 bases and J by 0 bases, leaving 13 bases between them. CDR3 nucleotides: TGCGCCAGCAGCTTCGGGGGTCGGCCTAGCACAGATACGCAGTATTTT. This gives the protein CASSFGGRPSTDTQYF.

This clonotype turned up a few times. The CDR3 here is CASSQTDLSSYEQYF. In DNA, the CDR3 is TGCGCCAGCAGCCAAACAGACCTGAGCTCCTACGAGCAGTACTTC. The chain combines TRBV4-1 with TRBJ2-7; D remains ambiguous. CDR3 size: 15 residues. With 2 bases removed from V and 0 bases from J, the gap between germline ends came to 11 bases. The germline V gene has CDR1 MGHRA and CDR2 YSYEKL.

This clonotype was recorded many times. The chain couples TRBV19 to TRBJ1-2; D uncertain. CDR3 length: 13 residues. The germline V and J ends were trimmed by 3 bases and 4 bases, with 9 bases remaining between them. Germline V gene sequence: CDR1 LNHDA, CDR2 SQIVND (reference sequence). The CDR3 DNA sequence: TGTGCCAGTAGTATTGGGTCAGCCTATGGCTACACCTTC. It yields the protein CASSIGSAYGYTF. Full variable domain (outside the CDR3, taken from reference TRBV19 and TRBJ1-2): DGGITQSPKYLFRKEGQNVTLSCEQNLNHDAMYWYRQDPGQGLRLIYYSQIVNDFQKGDIAEGYSVSREKKESFPLTVTSAQKNPTAFYLCASSIGSAYGYTFGSGTRLTVV.

This clonotype occurred many times. V usage is TRBV5-1 and J usage is TRBJ2-7; D gene unclear. Between the trimmed V and J ends, which lost 3 bases and 3 bases, there was a span of 10 bases. The CDR3 length is 13 residues. Germline CDR1 SGHRS, CDR2 YFSETQ. The CDR3 nucleotides read TGCGCCAGCAGCTGGGGTTGGGGCTACGAGCAGTACGTC. This sequence encodes CASSWGWGYEQYV.

This sequence joins TRBV24-1 and TRBJ2-2, with 13 bases identical to TRBD2. The CDR3 totals 18 residues. Per the germline V gene, CDR1 is KGHDR and CDR2 is SFDVKD. The V gene end was trimmed by 4 bases and the J gene end by 2 bases; junction bases not matched to a gene: 6. CDR3 in amino acids: CATSEVGTSGKNTGELFF. CDR3 nucleotides: TGTGCCACCAGTGAAGTCGGGACTAGCGGGAAAAACACCGGGGAGCTGTTTTTT.

This chain uses TRBV7-2 with TRBJ1-2; D gene unclear. CDR1 and CDR2 (germline): SGHTA, FQGNSA. V was pared by 3 bases and J by 0 bases, with 14 bases between. This CDR3 has 16 residues. CDR3 loop: CASSFTRKPTNYGYTF. The CDR3, as DNA: TGTGCCAGCAGCTTTACCAGGAAGCCCACTAACTATGGCTACACCTTC. Full variable domain (missing parts from reference TRBV7-2 and TRBJ1-2): GAGVSQSPSNKVTEKGKDVELRCDPISGHTALYWYRQSLGQGLEFLIYFQGNSAPDKSGLPSDRFSAERTGGSVSTLTIQRTQQEDSAVYLCASSFTRKPTNYGYTFGSGTRLTVV.

This clonotype was counted between two and nine times. The chain is built from TRBV28 and TRBJ2-2, with 8 bases aligning to TRBD2. The CDR3 loop spans 18 amino acids. Germline CDR1 reads MDHEN; CDR2 reads SYDVKM. Trimming removed 3 bases from V and 5 bases from J; junction bases left unmatched: 14. CDR3 protein: CASSFGVSWREATGELFF. CDR3 DNA: TGTGCCAGCAGTTTCGGGGTGTCTTGGCGGGAGGCAACCGGGGAGCTGTTTTTT.

At least ten counts were recorded for this clonotype. The rearrangement links TRBV2 to TRBJ2-3, with 9 bases that match TRBD2. The CDR3 covers 14 residues. The germline CDR1 and CDR2 sequences are SNHLY and FYNNEI. The ends lost 4 bases at V and 6 bases at J; junction bases unmatched: 5. CDR3 protein: CASSGQREADTQYF. The CDR3 DNA follows: TGTGCCAGCAGTGGCCAGCGGGAGGCGGATACGCAGTATTTT. The entire variable domain, with the rest obtained from reference TRBV2 and TRBJ2-3, is as follows: EPEVTQTPSHQVTQMGQEVILRCVPISNHLYFYWYRQILGQKVEFLVSFYNNEISEKSEIFDDQFSVERPDGSNFTLKIRSTKLEDSAMYFCASSGQREADTQYFGPGTRLTVL.

This clonotype was observed many times. V gene TRBV7-9 combines with J gene TRBJ2-5; 7 bases align to TRBD1. The junction had 4 bases not matched to a gene; V was cut back by 4 bases and J by 2 bases. CDR3 length: 14 amino acids. Germline V CDR1 and CDR2: SEHNR, FQNEAQ (reference sequence). Written as DNA, the CDR3 is TGTGCCAGCAGCTCCGACAGGGTTCAAGAGACCCAGTACTTC. Protein: CASSSDRVQETQYF.

This clonotype was observed many times. The rearrangement joins TRBV12-3 or TRBV12-4 to TRBJ1-1; 10 bases agree with TRBD1. This CDR3 comprises 17 residues. V lost 6 bases to trimming and J lost 3 bases; unmatched junction nucleotides: 13. The CDR3 DNA reads as TGTGCCAGCAGCCCCACGCAGACAGGGGGCGTCTACACTGAAGCTTTCTTT. It yields the protein CASSPTQTGGVYTEAFF.

This clonotype was seen more than once but under ten times. This chain connects TRBV12-3 or TRBV12-4 to TRBJ2-1; possibly TRBD2 for D (5 bases). The CDR3 consists of 12 residues. With 3 bases removed from V and 10 bases from J, the gap between germline ends came to 10 bases. The CDR3 is CASSFAGGEQFF. The CDR3 region has the DNA TGTGCCAGCAGTTTTGCTGGAGGCGAGCAGTTCTTC.

This sequence joins TRBV6-4 and TRBJ2-7; 10 nucleotides agree with TRBD1. Germline V gene lookup returns CDR1 MRHNA and CDR2 SNTAGT. The CDR3 contains 15 residues. The J segment lost 5 bases and the V segment lost 2 bases, leaving 6 bases of the junction unmatched. The CDR3 region has the DNA TGTGCCAGCAGTGACCGGGGACAGGGGATCGACGAGCAGTACTTC. Protein sequence: CASSDRGQGIDEQYF.

The V and J genes are TRBV12-3 or TRBV12-4 and TRBJ2-5; unclear D gene. The length of the CDR3 is 13 residues. V was cut by 4 bases and J by 5 bases, with 11 bases left in between. The CDR3 sequence: CASSWTLRETQYF. The CDR3 bases are TGTGCCAGCAGTTGGACCCTCCGGGAGACCCAGTACTTC.

This clonotype was seen at least ten times. The V gene is TRBV7-8, the J gene TRBJ2-5; 7 bases match TRBD2. Germline V gene data show CDR1 as SGHVS and CDR2 as FQNEAQ. J lost 5 bases, V lost 2 bases, and 8 bases had no gene match. This CDR3 spans 15 amino acids. CDR3 sequence reads: CASSLTSGAGETQYF. DNA of the CDR3: TGTGCCAGCAGCTTAACGAGCGGGGCAGGGGAGACCCAGTACTTC.

The chain has TRBV5-6 and TRBJ2-7; 8 positions match TRBD2. The CDR3 spans 16 residues. Germline CDR1 reads SGHDT; CDR2 reads YYEEEE. With 4 bases clipped from V and 0 bases from J, the junction kept 9 bases outside the gene matches. The CDR3 region is CASSPTPSGYSYEQYF. The DNA of the CDR3 is TGTGCCAGCAGCCCGACCCCTAGCGGGTACTCCTACGAGCAGTACTTC.

This clonotype was counted only a few times. This chain connects TRBV28 to TRBJ2-1; 8 nucleotides line up with TRBD1. Germline CDR1 reads MDHEN; CDR2 reads SYDVKM. The CDR3 is made up of 18 amino acids. V shed 3 bases, J shed 5 bases, and the junction held 15 bases outside the gene matches. CDR3 in DNA: TGTGCCAGCAGTTTCAACGCAGGGGGCGCGTCTAACAACAATGAGCAGTTCTTC. Residues: CASSFNAGGASNNNEQFF.

The chain employs TRBV12-3 or TRBV12-4 and TRBJ2-5, with no clear D. The CDR3 runs to 14 residues. Trimming left V 2 bases short and J 4 bases short, with 11 bases between. The chain's CDR3 is CASSLFSPLETQYF. DNA of the CDR3: TGTGCCAGCAGTTTATTTTCCCCCTTAGAGACCCAGTACTTC.

This clonotype was observed many times. J is TRBJ2-7 and V is TRBV12-3 or TRBV12-4; TRBD1 aligns across 9 bases. The CDR3 length is 14 residues. The trim removed 5 bases at V and 5 bases at J, leaving 7 bases unmatched. The CDR3 loop is CASSVGTGYDEQYF. The CDR3 nucleotides read TGTGCCAGCAGTGTCGGGACAGGGTACGACGAGCAGTACTTC.

The V and J genes are TRBV12-2 and TRBJ2-1. TRBV12-2 is labeled a pseudogene. This CDR3 has 18 amino acids. The CDR3 nucleotides read TGTGCAAGTCGCTTAGCCACCCAGTGCAGACGGTCCTACAATGAGCAGTTCTTC. It specifies CASRLATQCRRSYNEQFF.

V is TRBV5-1 and J is TRBJ1-1; 7 nucleotides align to TRBD1. This CDR3 has 16 residues. The germline CDR1 and CDR2 sequences are SGHRS and YFSETQ. Germline trimming cut 2 bases from V and 4 bases from J; bases unmatched to any gene: 11. In DNA, the CDR3 is TGCGCCAGCAGCTTATATCCTACGGGACAGAGCACTGAAGCTTTCTTT. Translating it yields CASSLYPTGQSTEAFF.